What follows are 9 T cell receptor beta chains derived from one specimen sequenced in a study of T cells in Graves' hyperthyroidism and ophthalmopathy. RNA transcripts served as the template for amplifying TCR beta CDR3 regions. During a first-round RT-PCR of the TCR CDR3, the HTBI primer set was used. MiXCR, run by TCRdb on the multiplex PCR reads, gives a single entry per CDR3 protein. The table lists fewer than 500,000 distinct CDR3 sequences, approximately 13% of them singletons. The specimen was blood. The receptors come from a man aged 30 to 45 with Graves' hyperthyroidism that later progressed to Graves' ophthalmopathy.

This clonotype was seen repeatedly, ten times or more. V usage is TRBV27 and J usage is TRBJ1-2, with D possibly being TRBD1 (6 bases). There are 12 residues in the CDR3. Trimming left V 4 bases short and J 8 bases short, with 11 bases between. Germline CDR1 MNHEY, CDR2 SMNVEV (reference sequence). The CDR3 DNA reads as TGTGCCAGCAGTTCCATAGGGGGGGGCTACACCTTC. Translating gives CASSSIGGGYTF.

This clonotype was detected a few times. The chain carries TRBV6-6 and TRBJ2-5; TRBD1 matches 9 bases. Germline lookup yields CDR1 MNHNY and CDR2 SVGAGI (reference sequence). The J segment lost 4 bases and the V segment lost 0 bases, leaving 12 bases of the junction unmatched. The CDR3 runs 18 residues. As DNA, the CDR3 is TGTGCCAGCAGTTACTCCGGGACAGGGATTCGGTTCGGAGAGACCCAGTACTTC. Protein product: CASSYSGTGIRFGETQYF.

This clonotype showed up many times. The chain couples TRBV28 to TRBJ1-6; D gene unclear. Germline V CDR1 and CDR2: MDHEN, SYDVKM. Trimming removed 6 bases at V and 11 bases at J, with 11 bases between. The CDR3 has 12 amino acids. The DNA of the CDR3 is TGTGCCAGCAGCCTTCTTTTAACACCCCTCCACTTT. This sequence encodes CASSLLLTPLHF.

The rearrangement links TRBV20-1 to TRBJ2-7; possible D gene TRBD1, 9 bases. Germline V gene sequence: CDR1 DFQATT, CDR2 SNEGSKA (reference sequence). This CDR3 has 13 residues. The V end lost 6 bases, the J end lost 5 bases, and 17 bases lay between the germline ends. CDR3 DNA: TGCAGTGCGGGGACAGGGCGGGGGGACGAGCAGTACTTC. This sequence encodes CSAGTGRGDEQYF.

This clonotype was seen a few times. The chain combines TRBV12-3 or TRBV12-4 with TRBJ1-2; 12 nucleotides agree with TRBD1. CDR3 length equals 16 residues. The V gene end was trimmed by 1 base and the J gene end by 7 bases; junction bases not matched to a gene: 7. The DNA for the CDR3 is TGTGCCAGCAGTTTAGGAGGGACAGGGGGCCTTGGTGGCTACACCTTC. It is translated as CASSLGGTGGLGGYTF.

This chain links TRBV6-5 with TRBJ2-4; the match to TRBD1 covers 8 bases. Germline CDR1 MNHEY, CDR2 SVGAGI. CDR3 length: 15 residues. J was trimmed by 0 bases and V by 4 bases; bases with no gene match: 2. The CDR3 region is CASSWTGKAKNIQYF. The CDR3, as DNA: TGTGCCAGCAGTTGGACAGGGAAAGCCAAAAACATTCAGTACTTC.

The gene calls are TRBV28 and TRBJ1-5; 8 nucleotides align to TRBD1. CDR3 size: 16 residues. J lost 2 bases, V lost 6 bases, and 9 bases had no gene match. Germline loops: CDR1 MDHEN, CDR2 SYDVKM. The CDR3 sequence: CASSQEPGGGNQPQHF. CDR3 bases: TGTGCCAGCAGCCAAGAACCAGGGGGCGGCAATCAGCCCCAGCATTTT.

This clonotype was seen once. V usage is TRBV29-1 and J usage is TRBJ2-2; tentative D call: TRBD2 (6 bases). The length of the CDR3 is 12 residues. V was shortened by 7 bases and J by 5 bases, with 11 bases between the two germline ends. CDR1 SQVTM and CDR2 ANQGSEA come from the germline V gene. This CDR3 is CSGTEGTGELFF. The CDR3, as DNA: TGCAGCGGAACGGAGGGAACCGGGGAGCTGTTTTTT.

There are a few counts of this clonotype. The rearrangement joins TRBV13 to TRBJ1-3; D gene unclear. V gave up 8 bases and J gave up 6 bases, with 14 bases separating them. The CDR3 length is 13 residues. Germline loops: CDR1 PRHDT, CDR2 FYEKMQ (reference sequence). The CDR3 reads CASARPLENTIYF. CDR3 nucleotide sequence: TGTGCCAGCGCCCGACCCTTGGAAAACACCATATATTTT. Looking up the rest from reference TRBV13 and TRBJ1-3 gives the full variable domain: AAGVIQSPRHLIKEKRETATLKCYPIPRHDTVYWYQQGPGQDPQFLISFYEKMQSDKGSIPDRFSAQQFSDYHSELNMSSLELGDSALYFCASARPLENTIYFGEGSWLTVV.